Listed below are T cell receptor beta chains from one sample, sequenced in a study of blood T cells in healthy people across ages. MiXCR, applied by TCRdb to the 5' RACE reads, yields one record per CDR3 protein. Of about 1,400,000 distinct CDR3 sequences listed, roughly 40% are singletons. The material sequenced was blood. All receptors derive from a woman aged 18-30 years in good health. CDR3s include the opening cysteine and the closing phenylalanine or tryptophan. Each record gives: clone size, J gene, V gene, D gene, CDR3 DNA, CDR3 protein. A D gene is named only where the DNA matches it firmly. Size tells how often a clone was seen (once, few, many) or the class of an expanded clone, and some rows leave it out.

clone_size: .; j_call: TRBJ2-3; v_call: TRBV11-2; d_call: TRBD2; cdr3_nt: TGTGCCAGCAGGGGGGGGTCTCAGGGTACAGATACGCAGTATTTT; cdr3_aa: CASRGGSQGTDTQYF
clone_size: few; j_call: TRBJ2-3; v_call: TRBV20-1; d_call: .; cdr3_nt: TGCAGTGCTCCCCGATGGGGGGCCAACACAGATACGCAGTATTTT; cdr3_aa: CSAPRWGANTDTQYF
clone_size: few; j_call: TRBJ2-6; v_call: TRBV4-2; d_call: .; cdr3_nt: TGTGCCAGCAGCCAAGAGGAGTGGTCTGGGGCCAACGTCCTGACTTTC; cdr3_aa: CASSQEEWSGANVLTF
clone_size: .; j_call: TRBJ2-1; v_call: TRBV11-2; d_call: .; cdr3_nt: TGTGCCAGCTCTCCGAAAAATGAGCAGTTCTTC; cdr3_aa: CASSPKNEQFF
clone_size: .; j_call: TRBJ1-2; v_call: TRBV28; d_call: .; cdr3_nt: TGTGCCAGCAGTCGGGAGTTATTTTATGGCTACACCTTC; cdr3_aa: CASSRELFYGYTF
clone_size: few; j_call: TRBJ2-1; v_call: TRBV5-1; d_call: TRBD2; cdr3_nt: TGCGCCAGCAGCTCCGGTTACGGAGGGCGGGGGACCAAATCCTACAATGAGCAGTTCTTC; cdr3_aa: CASSSGYGGRGTKSYNEQFF
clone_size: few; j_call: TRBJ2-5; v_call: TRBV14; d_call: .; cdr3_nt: TGTGCCAGCAGCCAAGATGGGAAACTTGGGGAAGAAGAGACCCAGTACTTC; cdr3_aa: CASSQDGKLGEEETQYF
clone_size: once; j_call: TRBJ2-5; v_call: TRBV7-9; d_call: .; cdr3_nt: TGTGCCAGCAGCTTACTGCGAGGGAAAGAGACCCAGTACTTC; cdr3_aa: CASSLLRGKETQYF
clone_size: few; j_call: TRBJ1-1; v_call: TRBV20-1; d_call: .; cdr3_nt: TGCAGTGCTCGAAATATGAACACTGAAGCTTTCTTT; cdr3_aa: CSARNMNTEAFF
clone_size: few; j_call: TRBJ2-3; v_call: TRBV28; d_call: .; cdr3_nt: TGTGGCCTGAGGCAGGGAAGCACAGATACGCAGTATTTT; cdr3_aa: CGLRQGSTDTQYF
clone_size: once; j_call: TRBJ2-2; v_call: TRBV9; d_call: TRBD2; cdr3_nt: TGTGCCAGCAGCGGGACTAGCCCAATGGGGGAGCTGTTTTTT; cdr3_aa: CASSGTSPMGELFF
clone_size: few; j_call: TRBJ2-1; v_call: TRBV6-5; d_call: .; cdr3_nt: TGTGCCAGCACCGGCGCGGCTAACTACAATGAGCAGTTCTTC; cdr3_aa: CASTGAANYNEQFF
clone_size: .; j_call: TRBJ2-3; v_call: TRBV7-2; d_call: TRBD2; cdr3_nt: TGTGCCGGCAGCTTGGCCCTCCTGATGGGGGGGGCAGATACGCAGTATTTT; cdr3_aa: CAGSLALLMGGADTQYF
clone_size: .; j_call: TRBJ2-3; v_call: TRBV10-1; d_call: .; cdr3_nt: TGCGCCAGCAGTCTCGGACGAACAGATATGCAGTATTTT; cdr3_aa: CASSLGRTDMQYF
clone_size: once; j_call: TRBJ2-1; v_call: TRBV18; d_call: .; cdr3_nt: TGTGCCAGCTCACCAATGGAGCGGTCTTTCGTCTACAATGAGCAGTTCTTC; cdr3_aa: CASSPMERSFVYNEQFF
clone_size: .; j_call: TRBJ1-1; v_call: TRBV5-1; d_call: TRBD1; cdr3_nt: TGCGCCAGCAGCCCCCGACAGGGGCCCGTGGTCACTGAAGCTTTCTTT; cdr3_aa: CASSPRQGPVVTEAFF
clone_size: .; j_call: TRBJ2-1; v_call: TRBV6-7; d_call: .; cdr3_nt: TGTGCCAGCAGTACGACTGGGATCCCCTACGAGCAGTTCTTC; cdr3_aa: CASSTTGIPYEQFF
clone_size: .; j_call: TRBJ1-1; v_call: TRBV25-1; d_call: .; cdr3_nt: TGTGCCAGCAGCCAGATGGGGGACACTGAAGCTTTCTTT; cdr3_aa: CASSQMGDTEAFF
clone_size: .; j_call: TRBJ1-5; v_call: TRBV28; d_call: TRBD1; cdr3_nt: TGTGCCAGCAGTACAGGGGGGGATAGCAATCAGCCCCAGCATTTT; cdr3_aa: CASSTGGDSNQPQHF
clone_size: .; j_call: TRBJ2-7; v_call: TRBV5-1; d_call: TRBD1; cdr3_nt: TGCGCCAGCAGCTGGACAGGGGGAATATCTAGGGAGCAGTACTTC; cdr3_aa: CASSWTGGISREQYF
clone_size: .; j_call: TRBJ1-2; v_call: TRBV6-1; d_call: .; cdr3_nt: TGTGCCAGCAGTGGGGGCGGCCTATATGGCTACACCTTC; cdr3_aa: CASSGGGLYGYTF
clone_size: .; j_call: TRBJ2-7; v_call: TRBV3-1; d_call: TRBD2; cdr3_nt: TGTGCCAGCAGCCAAGAGGGGGGGGTTGGCGAGCAGTACTTC; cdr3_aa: CASSQEGGVGEQYF
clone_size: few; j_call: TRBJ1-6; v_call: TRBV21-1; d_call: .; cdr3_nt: TGTGCCAGCAGCAACTTCGGGACAGGGGGTAGGTCACCCCTCCACTTT; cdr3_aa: CASSNFGTGGRSPLHF
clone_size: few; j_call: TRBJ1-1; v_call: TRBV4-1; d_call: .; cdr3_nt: TGCGCCAGCAGCCAAGATCACCTGAACACTGAAGCTTTCTTT; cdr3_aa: CASSQDHLNTEAFF
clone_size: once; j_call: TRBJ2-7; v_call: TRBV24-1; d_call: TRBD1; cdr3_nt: TGTGCCACCAGTGACCAGGACAGGGACCAGCACGAGCAGTACTTC; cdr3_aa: CATSDQDRDQHEQYF
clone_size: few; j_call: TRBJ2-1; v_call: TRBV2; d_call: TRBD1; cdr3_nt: TGTGCCAGCAGGGAAAGAGGACAGGGCTACAATGAGCAGTTCTTC; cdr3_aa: CASRERGQGYNEQFF
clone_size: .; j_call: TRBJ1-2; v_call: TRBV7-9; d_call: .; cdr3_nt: TGTGCCAGCAGCTTGACAGGAAACTCTAACTATGGCTACACCTTC; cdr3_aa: CASSLTGNSNYGYTF
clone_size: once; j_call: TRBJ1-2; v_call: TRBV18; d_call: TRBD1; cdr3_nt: TGTGCCAGCTCACCGTCCCGGGACAGGGAGCACTATGGCTTCACCTTC; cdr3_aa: CASSPSRDREHYGFTF
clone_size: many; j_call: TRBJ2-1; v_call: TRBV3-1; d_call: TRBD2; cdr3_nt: TGTGCCAGCAGCCCCGGGACTAGCCCATACAATGAGCAGTTCTTC; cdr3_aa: CASSPGTSPYNEQFF
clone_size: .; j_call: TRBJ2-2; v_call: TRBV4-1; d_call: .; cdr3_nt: TGCGCCAGCAGCCAAGAAGGCGACGGGGCCGGGGAGCTGTTTTTT; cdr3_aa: CASSQEGDGAGELFF
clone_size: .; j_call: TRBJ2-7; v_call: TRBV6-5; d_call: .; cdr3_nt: TGTGCCAGCAGATCCGTCCGGATGGGGTACTACGAGCAGTACTTC; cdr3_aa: CASRSVRMGYYEQYF
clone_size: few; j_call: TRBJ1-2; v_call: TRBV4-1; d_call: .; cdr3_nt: TGCGCCAGCAGCCAGATCGCCCAGAAAGCAGGAAACTATGGCTACACCTTC; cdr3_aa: CASSQIAQKAGNYGYTF
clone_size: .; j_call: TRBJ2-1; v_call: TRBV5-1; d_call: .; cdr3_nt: TGCGCCAGCAGCCTTCCCGAAGGGGTCCGGAATGAGCAGTTCTTC; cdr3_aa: CASSLPEGVRNEQFF
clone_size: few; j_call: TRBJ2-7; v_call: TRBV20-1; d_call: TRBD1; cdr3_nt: TGCAGTGCTAGAGACCCAGGGGGTTTAGGCCCTAGGGAGCAGTACTTC; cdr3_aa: CSARDPGGLGPREQYF
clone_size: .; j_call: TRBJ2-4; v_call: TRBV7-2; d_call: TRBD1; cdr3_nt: TGTGCCAGCAGCTTACGGGGACAGCGCTTTCAGTACTTC; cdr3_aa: CASSLRGQRFQYF
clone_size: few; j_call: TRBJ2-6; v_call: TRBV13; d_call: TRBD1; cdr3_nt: TGTGCCAGCAGCTTAGTAGGGACAGCCGTAATCTTTGGGGCCAACGTCCTGACTTTC; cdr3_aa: CASSLVGTAVIFGANVLTF
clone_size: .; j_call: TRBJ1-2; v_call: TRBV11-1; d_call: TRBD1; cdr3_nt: TGTGCCGGCAGCGCCGGACAGGGGCTAGGTGGCTACACCTTC; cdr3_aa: CAGSAGQGLGGYTF
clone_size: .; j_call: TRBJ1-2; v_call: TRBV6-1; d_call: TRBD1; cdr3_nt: TGTGCCAGCAGAAAAACAGGGGGAGAAGGCTACACCTTC; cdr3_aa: CASRKTGGEGYTF
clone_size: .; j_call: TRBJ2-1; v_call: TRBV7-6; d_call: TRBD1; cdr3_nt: TGTGCCAGCAGCTTGGGCCTCGGGACAGGACTCTACAATGAGCAGTTCTTC; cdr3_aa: CASSLGLGTGLYNEQFF
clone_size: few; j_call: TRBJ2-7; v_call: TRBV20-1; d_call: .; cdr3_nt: TGCAGTGCCCATAGCGGAAGCTCCTACGAGCAGTACTTC; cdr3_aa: CSAHSGSSYEQYF
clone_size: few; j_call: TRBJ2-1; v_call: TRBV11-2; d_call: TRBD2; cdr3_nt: TGTGCCAGCAGCTTAGAGGGGGGAGGGAATCCGCCAAGCGATGAGCAGTTCTTC; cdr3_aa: CASSLEGGGNPPSDEQFF
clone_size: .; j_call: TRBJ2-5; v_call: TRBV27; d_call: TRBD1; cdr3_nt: TGTGCCAGCAGTTTCGACAGGGCCCCCCCCCAGTACTTC; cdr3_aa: CASSFDRAPPQYF
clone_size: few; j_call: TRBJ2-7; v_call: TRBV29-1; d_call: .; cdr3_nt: TGCAGCGTACTAAGGGAGGACCGCTACGAGCAGTACTTC; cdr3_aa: CSVLREDRYEQYF
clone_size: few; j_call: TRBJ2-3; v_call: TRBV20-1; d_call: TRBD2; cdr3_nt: TGCAGTGCTGGCCCTCTAGCGGGAGGGCTACCGGATACGCAGTATTTT; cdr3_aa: CSAGPLAGGLPDTQYF
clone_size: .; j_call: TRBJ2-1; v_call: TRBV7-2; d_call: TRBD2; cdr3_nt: TGTGCCAGCAGCTTACGGCTAGCGGGAGCTGGTGAGCAGTTCTTC; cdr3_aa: CASSLRLAGAGEQFF
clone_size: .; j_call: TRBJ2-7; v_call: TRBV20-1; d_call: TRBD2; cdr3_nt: TGCAGTGCTAGGAAGACTAGCGCCTTCAATGAGCAGTACTTC; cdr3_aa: CSARKTSAFNEQYF
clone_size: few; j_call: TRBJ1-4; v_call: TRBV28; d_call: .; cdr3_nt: TGTGCCAGCAGTTTGAGTTATCCCCCGGACCAAAAACTGTTTTTT; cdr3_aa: CASSLSYPPDQKLFF
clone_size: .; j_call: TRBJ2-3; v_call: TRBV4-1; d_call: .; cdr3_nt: TGCGCCAGCGCCCACTTAATGGATACGCAGTATTTT; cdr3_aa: CASAHLMDTQYF
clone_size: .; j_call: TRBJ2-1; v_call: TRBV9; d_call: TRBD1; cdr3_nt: TGTGCCAGCAGCGCAAGACAGGGAGACAATGAGCAGTTCTTC; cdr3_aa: CASSARQGDNEQFF
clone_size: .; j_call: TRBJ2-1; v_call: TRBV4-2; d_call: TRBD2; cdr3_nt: TGTGCCAGCAGCCTCATAGCGTATGGGACTAGCGGGAGTTCGTCCTACAATGAGCAGTTCTTC; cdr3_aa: CASSLIAYGTSGSSSYNEQFF
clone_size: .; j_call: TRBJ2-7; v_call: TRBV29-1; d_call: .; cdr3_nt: TGCAGCGTCAAAGCCGGAGGGTACAATGAGCAGTACTTC; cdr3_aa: CSVKAGGYNEQYF
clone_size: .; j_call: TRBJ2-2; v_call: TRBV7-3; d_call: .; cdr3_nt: TGTGCCAGCAGAGATACCGGGACAACGAACACCGGGGAGCTGTTTTTT; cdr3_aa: CASRDTGTTNTGELFF
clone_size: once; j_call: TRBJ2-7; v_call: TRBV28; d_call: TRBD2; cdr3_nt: TGTGCCAGCAGTTACCAGCGGGGGGTCTACGAGCAGTACTTC; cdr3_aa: CASSYQRGVYEQYF
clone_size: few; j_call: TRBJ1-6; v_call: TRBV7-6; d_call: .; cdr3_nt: TGTGCCAGCAGCGTCAGCTCCTATAATTCACCCCTCCACTTT; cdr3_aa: CASSVSSYNSPLHF
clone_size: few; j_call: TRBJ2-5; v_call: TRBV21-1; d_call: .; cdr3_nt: TGTGCCAGCAGCGGGCTATCGAAAGAGACCCAGTACTTC; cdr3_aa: CASSGLSKETQYF
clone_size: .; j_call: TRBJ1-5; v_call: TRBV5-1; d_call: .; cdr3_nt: TGCGCCAGCAGCCCAGGGTACACCTTGGAGCCCCAGCATTTT; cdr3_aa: CASSPGYTLEPQHF